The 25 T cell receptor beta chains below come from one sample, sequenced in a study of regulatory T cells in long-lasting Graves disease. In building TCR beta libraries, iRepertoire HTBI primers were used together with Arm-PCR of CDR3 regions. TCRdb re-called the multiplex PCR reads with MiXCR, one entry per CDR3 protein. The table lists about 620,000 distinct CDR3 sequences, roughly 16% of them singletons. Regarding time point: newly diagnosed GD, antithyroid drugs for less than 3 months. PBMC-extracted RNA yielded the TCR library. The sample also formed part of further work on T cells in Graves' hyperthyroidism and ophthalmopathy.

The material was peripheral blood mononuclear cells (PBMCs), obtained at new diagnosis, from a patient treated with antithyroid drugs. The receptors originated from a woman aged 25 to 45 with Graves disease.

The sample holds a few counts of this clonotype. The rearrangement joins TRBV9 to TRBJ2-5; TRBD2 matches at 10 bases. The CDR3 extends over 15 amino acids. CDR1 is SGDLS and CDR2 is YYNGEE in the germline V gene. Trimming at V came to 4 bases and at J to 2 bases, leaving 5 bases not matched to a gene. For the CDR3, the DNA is TGTGCCAGCAGCCCCAGAGCGGGAGGGCAAGAGACCCAGTACTTC. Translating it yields CASSPRAGGQETQYF.

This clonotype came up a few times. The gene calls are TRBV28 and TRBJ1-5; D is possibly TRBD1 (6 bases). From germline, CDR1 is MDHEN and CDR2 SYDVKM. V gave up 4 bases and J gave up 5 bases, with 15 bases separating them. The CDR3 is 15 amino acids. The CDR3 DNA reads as TGTGCCAGCAGTTCCCCGGCGGACAGTCATCAGCCCCAGCATTTT. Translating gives CASSSPADSHQPQHF.

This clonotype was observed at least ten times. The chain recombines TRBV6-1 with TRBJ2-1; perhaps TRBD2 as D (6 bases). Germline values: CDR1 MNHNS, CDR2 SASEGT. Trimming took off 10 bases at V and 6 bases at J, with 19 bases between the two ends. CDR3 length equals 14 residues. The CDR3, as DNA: TGTGCCATCCGGCAGGAGGGTGCAGGCAATGAGCAGTTCTTC. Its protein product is CAIRQEGAGNEQFF.

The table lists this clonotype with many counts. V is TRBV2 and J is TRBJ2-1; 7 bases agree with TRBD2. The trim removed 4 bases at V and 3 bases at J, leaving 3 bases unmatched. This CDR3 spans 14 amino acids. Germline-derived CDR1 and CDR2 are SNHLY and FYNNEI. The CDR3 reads CASSVLAVYNEQFF. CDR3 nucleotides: TGTGCCAGCAGTGTCCTAGCGGTCTACAATGAGCAGTTCTTC.

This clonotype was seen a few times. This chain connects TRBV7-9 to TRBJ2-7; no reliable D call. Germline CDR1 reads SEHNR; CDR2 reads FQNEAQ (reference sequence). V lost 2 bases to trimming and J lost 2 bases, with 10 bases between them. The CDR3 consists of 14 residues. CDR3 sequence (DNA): TGTGCCAGCAGCTTACCGACACCCCCCTACGAGCAGTACTTC. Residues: CASSLPTPPYEQYF.

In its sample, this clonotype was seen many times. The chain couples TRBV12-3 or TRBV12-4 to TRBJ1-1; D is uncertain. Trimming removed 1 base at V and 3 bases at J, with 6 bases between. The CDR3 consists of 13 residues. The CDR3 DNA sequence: TGTGCCAGCAGTTTAGTCAGATACACTGAAGCTTTCTTT. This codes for CASSLVRYTEAFF.

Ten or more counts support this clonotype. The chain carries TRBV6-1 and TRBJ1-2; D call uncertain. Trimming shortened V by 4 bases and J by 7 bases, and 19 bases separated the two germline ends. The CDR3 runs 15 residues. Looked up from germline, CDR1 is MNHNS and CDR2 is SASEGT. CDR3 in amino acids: CASSGNLLSLSGYTF. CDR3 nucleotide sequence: TGTGCCAGCAGTGGCAATCTTCTATCCCTCTCTGGCTACACCTTC.

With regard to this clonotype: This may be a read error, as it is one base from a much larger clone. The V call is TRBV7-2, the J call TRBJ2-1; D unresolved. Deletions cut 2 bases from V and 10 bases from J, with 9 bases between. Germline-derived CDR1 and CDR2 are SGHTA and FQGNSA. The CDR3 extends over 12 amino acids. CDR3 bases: TGTGCCAGCAGCTTAATTAAGGTCGAGCAGTTCTTC. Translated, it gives CASSLIKVEQFF.

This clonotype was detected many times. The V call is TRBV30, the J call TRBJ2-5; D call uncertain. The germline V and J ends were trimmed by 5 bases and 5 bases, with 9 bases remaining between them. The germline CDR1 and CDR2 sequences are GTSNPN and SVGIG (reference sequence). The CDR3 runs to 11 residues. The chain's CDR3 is CAWGWWETQYF. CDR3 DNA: TGTGCCTGGGGCTGGTGGGAGACCCAGTACTTC.

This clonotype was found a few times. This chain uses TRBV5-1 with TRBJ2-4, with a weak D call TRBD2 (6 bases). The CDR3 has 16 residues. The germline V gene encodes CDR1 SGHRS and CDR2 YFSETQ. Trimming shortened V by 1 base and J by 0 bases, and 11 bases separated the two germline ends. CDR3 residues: CASSLWGEPAKNIQYF. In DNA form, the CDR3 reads TGCGCCAGCAGCTTGTGGGGGGAGCCAGCCAAAAACATTCAGTACTTC. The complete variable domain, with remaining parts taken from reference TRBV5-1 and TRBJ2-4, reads KAGVTQTPRYLIKTRGQQVTLSCSPISGHRSVSWYQQTPGQGLQFLFEYFSETQRNKGNFPGRFSGRQFSNSRSEMNVSTLELGDSALYLCASSLWGEPAKNIQYFGAGTRLSVL.

CDR3 sequence reads: CSAKLGGVKLFF. In DNA, the CDR3 is TGCAGTGCCAAGTTAGGGGGCGTAAAACTGTTTTTT. The chain joins TRBV20-1 to TRBJ1-4; TRBD1 matches 7 bases. Germline loops: CDR1 DFQATT, CDR2 SNEGSKA (reference sequence). This CDR3 has 12 residues. With 6 bases clipped from V and 10 bases from J, the junction kept 8 bases outside the gene matches.

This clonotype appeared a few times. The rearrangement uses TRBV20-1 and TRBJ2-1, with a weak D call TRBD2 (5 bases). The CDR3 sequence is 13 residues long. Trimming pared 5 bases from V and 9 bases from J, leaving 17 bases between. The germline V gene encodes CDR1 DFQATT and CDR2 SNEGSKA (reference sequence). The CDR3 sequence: CSALSEEWGEQFF. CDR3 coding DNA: TGCAGTGCTCTTAGCGAGGAGTGGGGTGAGCAGTTCTTC.

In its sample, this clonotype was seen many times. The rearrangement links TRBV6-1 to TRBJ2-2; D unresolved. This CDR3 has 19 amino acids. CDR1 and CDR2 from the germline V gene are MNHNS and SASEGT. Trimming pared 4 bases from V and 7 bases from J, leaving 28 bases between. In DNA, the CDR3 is TGTGCCAGCAGTGCAGCCAGTAATGAATGGTCCCCCCATCTCGGGGAGCTGTTTTTT. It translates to CASSAASNEWSPHLGELFF.

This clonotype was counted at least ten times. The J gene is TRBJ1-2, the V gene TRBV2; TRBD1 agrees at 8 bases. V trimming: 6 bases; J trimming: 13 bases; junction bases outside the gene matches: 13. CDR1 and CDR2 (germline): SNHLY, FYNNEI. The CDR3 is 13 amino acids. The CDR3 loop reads CASSPSWQGACTF. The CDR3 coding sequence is TGTGCCAGCAGCCCCTCCTGGCAGGGGGCTTGCACCTTC.

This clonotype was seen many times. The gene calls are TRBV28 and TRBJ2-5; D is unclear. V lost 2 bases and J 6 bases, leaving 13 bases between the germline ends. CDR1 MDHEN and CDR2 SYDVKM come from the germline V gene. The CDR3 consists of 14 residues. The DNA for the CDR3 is TGTGCCAGCAGTTTAAAAGGTGGTGTAAAGACCCAGTACTTC. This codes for CASSLKGGVKTQYF.

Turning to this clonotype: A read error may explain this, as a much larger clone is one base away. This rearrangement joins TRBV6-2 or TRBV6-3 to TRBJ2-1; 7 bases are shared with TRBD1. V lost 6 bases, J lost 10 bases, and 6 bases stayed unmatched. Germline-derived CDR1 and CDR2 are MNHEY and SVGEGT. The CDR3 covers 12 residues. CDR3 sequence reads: CASSGTVYEQFF. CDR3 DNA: TGTGCCAGCAGCGGGACAGTCTACGAGCAGTTCTTC.

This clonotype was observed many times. For the CDR3, the DNA is TGTGCCAGCAGTGCTAATGAAAAACTGTTTTTT. Amino acid sequence: CASSANEKLFF. This chain links TRBV6-1 with TRBJ1-4, with D uncertain. This CDR3 is 11 amino acids long. CDR1 and CDR2 (germline): MNHNS, SASEGT. Trimming cost V 4 bases and J 3 bases, with 0 bases left between them.

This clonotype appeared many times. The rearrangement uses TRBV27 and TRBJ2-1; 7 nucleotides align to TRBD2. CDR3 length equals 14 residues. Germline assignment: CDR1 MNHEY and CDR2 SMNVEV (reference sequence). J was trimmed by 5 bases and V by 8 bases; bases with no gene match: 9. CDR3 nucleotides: TGTGCCAGCGGCTTTTGGGGGACTAACAATGAGCAGTTCTTC. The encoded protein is CASGFWGTNNEQFF.

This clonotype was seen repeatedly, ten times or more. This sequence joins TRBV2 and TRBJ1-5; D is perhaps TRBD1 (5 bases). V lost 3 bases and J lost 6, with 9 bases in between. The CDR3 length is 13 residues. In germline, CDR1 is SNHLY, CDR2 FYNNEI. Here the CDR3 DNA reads TGTGCCAGCAGTGATGAGAGGGGTCAGCCCCAGCATTTT. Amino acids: CASSDERGQPQHF.

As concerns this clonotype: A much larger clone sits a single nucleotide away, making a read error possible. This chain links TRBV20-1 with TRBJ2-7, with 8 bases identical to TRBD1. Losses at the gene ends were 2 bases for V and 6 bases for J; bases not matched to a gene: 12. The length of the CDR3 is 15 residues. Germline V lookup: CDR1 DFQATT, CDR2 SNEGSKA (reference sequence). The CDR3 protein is CSARSPGQDLCEQYF. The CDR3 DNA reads TGCAGTGCTAGATCCCCGGGACAGGACCTCTGCGAGCAGTACTTC.

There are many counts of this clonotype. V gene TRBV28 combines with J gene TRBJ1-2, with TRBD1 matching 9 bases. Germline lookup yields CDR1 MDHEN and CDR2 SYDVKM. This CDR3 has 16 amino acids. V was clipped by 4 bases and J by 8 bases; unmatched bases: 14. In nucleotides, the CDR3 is TGTGCCAGCAGTTCCCGGACAGGGGCCATCATTGGCGGCTACACCTTC. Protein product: CASSSRTGAIIGGYTF.

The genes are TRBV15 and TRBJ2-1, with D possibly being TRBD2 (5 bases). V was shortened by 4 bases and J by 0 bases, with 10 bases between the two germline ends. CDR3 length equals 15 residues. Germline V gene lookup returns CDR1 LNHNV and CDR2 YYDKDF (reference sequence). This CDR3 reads CATSMGTSSYNEQFF. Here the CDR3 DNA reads TGTGCCACCAGCATGGGAACTAGCTCCTACAATGAGCAGTTCTTC.

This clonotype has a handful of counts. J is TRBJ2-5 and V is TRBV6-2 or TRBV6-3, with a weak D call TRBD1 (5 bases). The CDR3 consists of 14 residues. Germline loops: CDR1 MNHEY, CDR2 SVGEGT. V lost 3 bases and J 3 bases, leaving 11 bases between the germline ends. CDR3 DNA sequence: TGTGCCAGCAGTTATCGTGACAGAAAAGAGACCCAGTACTTC. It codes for CASSYRDRKETQYF.

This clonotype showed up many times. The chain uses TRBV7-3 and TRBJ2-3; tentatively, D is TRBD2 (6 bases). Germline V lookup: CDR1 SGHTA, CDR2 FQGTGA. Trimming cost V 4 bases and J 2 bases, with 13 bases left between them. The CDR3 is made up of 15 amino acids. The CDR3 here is CASSSTGALTDTQYF. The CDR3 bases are TGTGCCAGCAGCTCCACGGGAGCTCTCACAGATACGCAGTATTTT.

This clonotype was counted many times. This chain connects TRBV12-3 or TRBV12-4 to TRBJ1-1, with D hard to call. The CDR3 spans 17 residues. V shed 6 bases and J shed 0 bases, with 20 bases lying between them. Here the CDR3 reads CASSIGQVFPMNTEAFF. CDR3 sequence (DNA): TGTGCCAGCAGCATCGGGCAGGTATTCCCCATGAACACTGAAGCTTTCTTT.